Listed below are T cell receptor beta chains from one sample, sequenced in a study of cytomegalovirus exposure and HLA in healthy donors. Here immunoSEQ multiplex PCR was the method, and the copy in TCRdb shows in-frame clones only, minus some. The profile covers about 200,000 clones, with 81% appearing a single time and roughly 1.2% taken by the ten largest. The sequencing sample was made of PBMCs. The receptors originated from a woman younger than 45 in good health and CMV-seronegative. Both conserved end residues are part of each CDR3. The D gene is left open where the match is weak. Size is stated for part of the rows, as once, few or many counts, or as a class when the clone is expanded.

clone size	V gene	J gene	D gene	CDR3 protein	CDR3 DNA
NA	TRBV28	TRBJ2-7	NA	CATQGPAYEQYF	TGTGCCACACAGGGTCCAGCCTACGAGCAGTACTTC
NA	TRBV7-9	TRBJ1-1	NA	CASSLAPVLNTEAFF	TGTGCCAGCAGCTTAGCACCGGTGTTGAACACTGAAGCTTTCTTT
NA	TRBV4-2	TRBJ2-7	TRBD2	CASSQDLAGGYEQYF	TGTGCCAGCAGCCAAGATTTAGCGGGGGGATACGAGCAGTACTTC
NA	TRBV19	TRBJ1-2	NA	CASSISAGALPGYTF	TGTGCCAGTAGTATATCGGCAGGGGCGCTTCCTGGCTACACCTTC
NA	TRBV11-3	TRBJ2-3	TRBD1	CASSSHRTGGTQYF	TGTGCCAGCAGCTCCCACCGAACAGGGGGAACGCAGTATTTT
few	TRBV14	TRBJ1-5	NA	CASSQGRNNQPQHF	TGTGCCAGCAGCCAAGGCAGAAATAATCAGCCCCAGCATTTT
NA	TRBV6-5	TRBJ2-7	NA	CASRNLGGYYEQYF	TGTGCCAGCAGAAACCTTGGGGGGTACTACGAGCAGTACTTC
NA	TRBV5-8	TRBJ2-3	TRBD2	CASSRGAGGTDTQYF	TGTGCCAGCAGCCGTGGGGCGGGAGGCACAGATACGCAGTATTTT
NA	TRBV7-6	TRBJ2-3	TRBD2	CASSLLAGTSTDTQYF	TGTGCCAGCAGCTTACTAGCGGGCACTAGCACAGATACGCAGTATTTT
NA	TRBV11-1	TRBJ2-7	NA	CASSLDRGTSYEQYF	TGTGCCAGCAGCTTAGATAGGGGAACCTCCTACGAGCAGTACTTC
NA	TRBV5-1	TRBJ2-5	NA	CASSYLGQRETQYF	TGCGCCAGCAGCTACTTGGGGCAGCGCGAGACCCAGTACTTC
NA	TRBV19	TRBJ2-7	TRBD1	CASSIGSGTGPSYEQYF	TGTGCCAGTAGTATAGGCTCCGGGACAGGGCCGTCCTACGAGCAGTACTTC
NA	TRBV30	TRBJ1-1	TRBD1	CAWEYGQGDTEAFF	TGTGCCTGGGAGTACGGGCAGGGGGACACTGAAGCTTTCTTT
NA	TRBV28	TRBJ1-2	NA	CASSLFLSQGYGYTF	TGTGCCAGCAGTTTATTTTTATCCCAGGGGTATGGCTACACCTTC
NA	TRBV6-6	TRBJ2-7	NA	CASTSRDSAYEQYF	TGTGCCAGTACCTCTAGGGACTCAGCCTACGAGCAGTACTTC
NA	TRBV14	TRBJ2-7	NA	CASSLTGIRYEQYF	TGTGCCAGCAGCCTTACAGGGATTCGGTACGAGCAGTACTTC
many	TRBV25-1	TRBJ2-5	TRBD2	CASSDPLAGKETQYF	TGTGCCAGCAGTGACCCACTAGCGGGAAAAGAGACCCAGTACTTC
NA	TRBV19	TRBJ1-1	NA	CASTTWSRVSEAFF	TGTGCCAGTACCACGTGGTCCAGGGTTTCTGAAGCTTTCTTT
NA	TRBV6-1	TRBJ1-2	NA	CASSEGNLGAGYGYTF	TGTGCCAGCAGTGAAGGGAACCTAGGGGCAGGCTATGGCTACACCTTC
NA	TRBV7-9	TRBJ1-4	NA	CASSLVGGANEKLFF	TGTGCCAGCAGCTTAGTGGGAGGCGCTAATGAAAAACTGTTTTTT
once	TRBV7-7	TRBJ2-5	NA	CASSGGTGVETQYF	TGTGCTAGTTCAGGGGGGACTGGCGTCGAGACCCAGTACTTC
NA	TRBV9	TRBJ2-7	NA	CASSSLAESSYEQYF	TGTGCCAGCAGCTCCTTAGCGGAGAGCTCCTACGAGCAGTACTTC
NA	TRBV18	TRBJ1-5	NA	CASSPGQWSNQPQHF	TGTGCCAGCTCACCAGGCCAGTGGAGCAATCAGCCCCAGCATTTT
NA	TRBV29-1	TRBJ1-2	TRBD1	CSVDPGTGGEGYTF	TGCAGCGTTGACCCCGGGACAGGGGGTGAAGGCTACACCTTC
NA	TRBV18	TRBJ1-2	NA	CASSPDPQSSANYGYTF	TGTGCCAGCTCACCCGATCCCCAATCCTCAGCTAACTATGGCTACACCTTC
NA	TRBV7-6	TRBJ2-3	TRBD2	CASSLATSGLSTDTQYF	TGTGCCAGCAGCTTAGCGACTAGCGGGCTTAGCACAGATACGCAGTATTTT
NA	TRBV19	TRBJ2-7	TRBD1	CASRGGFEQYF	TGTGCCAGTAGAGGGGGCTTCGAGCAGTACTTC
NA	TRBV18	TRBJ2-7	TRBD1	CASSPSQGAYEQYF	TGTGCCAGCTCCCCCAGCCAGGGGGCCTACGAGCAGTACTTC
NA	TRBV7-6	TRBJ2-7	TRBD1	CASRPGPGTGKGEQYF	TGTGCCAGCAGACCCGGTCCCGGGACAGGGAAAGGCGAGCAGTACTTC
NA	TRBV18	TRBJ1-6	NA	CASSPGKGGISPLHF	TGTGCCAGCTCACCGGGAAAGGGAGGGATTTCACCCCTCCACTTT
NA	TRBV7-8	TRBJ2-7	NA	CASSFPSWTYSSYEQYF	TGTGCCAGCAGCTTCCCGTCCTGGACATATAGCTCCTACGAGCAGTACTTC
NA	TRBV5-1	TRBJ2-3	TRBD2	CASSLIAGKDTQYF	TGCGCCAGCAGCTTGATAGCGGGCAAAGATACGCAGTATTTT
NA	TRBV7-9	TRBJ2-5	TRBD2	CASSLMELAGGPLETQYF	TGTGCCAGCAGCTTAATGGAGCTCGCGGGAGGGCCGCTCGAGACCCAGTACTTC
NA	TRBV19	TRBJ1-2	NA	CASSAQGNYGYTF	TGTGCCAGTAGTGCACAGGGTAACTATGGCTACACCTTC
NA	TRBV19	TRBJ1-2	NA	CASSIAGANYGYTF	TGTGCCAGTAGTATTGCGGGGGCTAACTATGGCTACACCTTC